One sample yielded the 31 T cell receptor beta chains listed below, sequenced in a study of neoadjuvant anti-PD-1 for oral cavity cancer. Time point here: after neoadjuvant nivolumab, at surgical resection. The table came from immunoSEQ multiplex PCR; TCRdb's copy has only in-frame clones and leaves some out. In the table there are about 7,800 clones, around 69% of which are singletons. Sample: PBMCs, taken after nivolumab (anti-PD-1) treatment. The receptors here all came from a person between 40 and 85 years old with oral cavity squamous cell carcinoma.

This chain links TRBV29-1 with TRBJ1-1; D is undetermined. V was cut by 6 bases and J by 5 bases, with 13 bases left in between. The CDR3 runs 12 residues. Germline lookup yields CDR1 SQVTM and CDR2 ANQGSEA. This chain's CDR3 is CSVQPSTTEAFF. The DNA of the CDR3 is TGCAGCGTGCAACCTTCTACGACTGAAGCTTTCTTT. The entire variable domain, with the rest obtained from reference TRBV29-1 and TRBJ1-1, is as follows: SAVISQKPSRDICQRGTSLTIQCQVDSQVTMMFWYRQQPGQSLTLIATANQGSEATYESGFVIDKFPISRPNLTFSTLTVSNMSPEDSSIYLCSVQPSTTEAFFGQGTRLTVV.

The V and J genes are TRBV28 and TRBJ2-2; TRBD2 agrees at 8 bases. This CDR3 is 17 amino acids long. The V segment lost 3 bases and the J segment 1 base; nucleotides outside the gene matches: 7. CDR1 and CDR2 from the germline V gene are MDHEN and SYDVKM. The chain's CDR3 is CASSLGAGGQNTGELFF. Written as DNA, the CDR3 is TGTGCCAGCAGTTTGGGTGCGGGGGGACAGAACACCGGGGAGCTGTTTTTT.

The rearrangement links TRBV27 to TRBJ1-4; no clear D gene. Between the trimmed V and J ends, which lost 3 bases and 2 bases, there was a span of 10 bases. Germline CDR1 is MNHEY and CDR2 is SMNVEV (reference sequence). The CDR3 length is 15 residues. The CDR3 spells CASSLGSVTNEKLFF. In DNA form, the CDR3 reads TGTGCCAGCAGTTTGGGATCAGTGACTAATGAAAAACTGTTTTTT.

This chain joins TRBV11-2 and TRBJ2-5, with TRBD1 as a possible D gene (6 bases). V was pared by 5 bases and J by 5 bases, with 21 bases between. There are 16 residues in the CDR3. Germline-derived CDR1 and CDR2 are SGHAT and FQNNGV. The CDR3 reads CASSPRSGHEVETQYF. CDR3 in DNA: TGTGCCAGCAGCCCTAGGTCGGGACATGAAGTTGAGACCCAGTACTTC.

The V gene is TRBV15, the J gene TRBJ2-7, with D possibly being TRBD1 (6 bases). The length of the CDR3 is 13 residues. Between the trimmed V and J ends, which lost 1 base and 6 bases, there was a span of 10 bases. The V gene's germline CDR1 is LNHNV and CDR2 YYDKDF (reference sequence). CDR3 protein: CATSRGGPAEQYF. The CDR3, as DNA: TGTGCCACCAGCAGAGGGGGGCCGGCCGAGCAGTACTTC.

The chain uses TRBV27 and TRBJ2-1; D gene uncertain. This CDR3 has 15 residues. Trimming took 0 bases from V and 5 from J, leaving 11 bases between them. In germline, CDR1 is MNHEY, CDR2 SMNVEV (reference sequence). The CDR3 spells CASSLSFSSHNEQFF. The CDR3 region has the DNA TGTGCCAGCAGTTTATCATTCAGTTCCCACAATGAGCAGTTCTTC.

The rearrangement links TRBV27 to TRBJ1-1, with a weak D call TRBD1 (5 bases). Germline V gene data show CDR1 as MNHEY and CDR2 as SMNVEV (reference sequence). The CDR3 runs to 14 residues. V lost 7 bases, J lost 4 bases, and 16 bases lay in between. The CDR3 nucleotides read TGTGCCAGCATGAGTTCAGGGTGGAGCACTGAAGCTTTCTTT. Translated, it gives CASMSSGWSTEAFF.

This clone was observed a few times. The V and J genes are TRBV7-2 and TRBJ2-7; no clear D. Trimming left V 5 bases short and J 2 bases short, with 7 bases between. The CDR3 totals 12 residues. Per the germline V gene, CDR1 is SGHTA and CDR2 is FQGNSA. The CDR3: CASSIATYEQYF. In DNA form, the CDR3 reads TGTGCCAGCAGCATCGCTACCTACGAGCAGTACTTC.

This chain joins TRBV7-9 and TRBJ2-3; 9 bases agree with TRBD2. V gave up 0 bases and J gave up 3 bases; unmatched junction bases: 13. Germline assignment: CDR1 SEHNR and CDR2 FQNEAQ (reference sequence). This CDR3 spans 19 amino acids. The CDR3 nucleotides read TGTGCCAGCAGCTTAGCGGGGAGTGTGACTAGCGGTGGGACAGATACGCAGTATTTT. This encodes CASSLAGSVTSGGTDTQYF.

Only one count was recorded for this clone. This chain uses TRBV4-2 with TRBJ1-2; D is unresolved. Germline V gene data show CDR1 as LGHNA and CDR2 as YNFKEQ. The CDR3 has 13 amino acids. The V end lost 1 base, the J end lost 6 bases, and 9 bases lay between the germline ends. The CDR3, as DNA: TGTGCCAGCAGCCAAGTTTCAGAGGATGGCTACACCTTC. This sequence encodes CASSQVSEDGYTF.

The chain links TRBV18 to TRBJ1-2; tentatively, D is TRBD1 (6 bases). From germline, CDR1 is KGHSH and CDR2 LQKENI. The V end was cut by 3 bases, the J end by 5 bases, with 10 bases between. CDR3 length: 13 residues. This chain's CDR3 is CASSPDSAYGYTF. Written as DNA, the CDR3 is TGTGCCAGCTCACCGGACAGCGCTTATGGCTACACCTTC.

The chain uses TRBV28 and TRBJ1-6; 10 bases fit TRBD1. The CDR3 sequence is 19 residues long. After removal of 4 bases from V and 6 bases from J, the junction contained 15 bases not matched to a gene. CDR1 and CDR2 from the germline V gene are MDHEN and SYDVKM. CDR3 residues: CASSSRDRGGKIFNSPLHF. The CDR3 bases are TGTGCCAGCAGTTCCCGGGACAGGGGTGGTAAAATCTTTAATTCACCCCTCCACTTT.

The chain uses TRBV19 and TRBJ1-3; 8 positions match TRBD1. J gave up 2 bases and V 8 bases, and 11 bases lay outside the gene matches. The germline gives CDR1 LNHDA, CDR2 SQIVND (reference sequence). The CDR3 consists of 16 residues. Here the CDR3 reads CASGEARGQAGNTIYF. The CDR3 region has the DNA TGTGCCAGTGGGGAAGCCAGGGGGCAGGCTGGAAACACCATATATTTT.

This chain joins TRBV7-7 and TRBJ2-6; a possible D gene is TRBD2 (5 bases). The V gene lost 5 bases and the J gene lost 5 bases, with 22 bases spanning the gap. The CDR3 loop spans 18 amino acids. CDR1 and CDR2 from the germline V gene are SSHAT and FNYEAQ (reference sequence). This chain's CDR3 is CASSQVGVPQSRANVLTF. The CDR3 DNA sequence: TGTGCCAGCAGCCAGGTGGGAGTGCCACAAAGTCGGGCCAACGTCCTGACTTTC.

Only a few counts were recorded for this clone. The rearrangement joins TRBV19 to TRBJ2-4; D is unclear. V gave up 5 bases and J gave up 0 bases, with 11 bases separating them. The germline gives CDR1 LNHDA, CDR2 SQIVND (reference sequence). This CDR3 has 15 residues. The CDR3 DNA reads TGTGCCAGTAGTCTCAACATAATAGCCAAAAACATTCAGTACTTC. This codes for CASSLNIIAKNIQYF. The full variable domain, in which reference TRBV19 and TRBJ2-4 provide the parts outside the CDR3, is DGGITQSPKYLFRKEGQNVTLSCEQNLNHDAMYWYRQDPGQGLRLIYYSQIVNDFQKGDIAEGYSVSREKKESFPLTVTSAQKNPTAFYLCASSLNIIAKNIQYFGAGTRLSVL.

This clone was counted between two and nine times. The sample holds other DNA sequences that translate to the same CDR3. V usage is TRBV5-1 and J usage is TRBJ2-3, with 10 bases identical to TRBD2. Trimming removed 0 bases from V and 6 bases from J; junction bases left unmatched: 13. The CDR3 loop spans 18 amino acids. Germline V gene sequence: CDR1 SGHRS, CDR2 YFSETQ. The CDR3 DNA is TGCGCCAGCAGCTTGGCCCGCGGACTAGCGGCCCTCGACGATACGCAGTATTTT. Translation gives CASSLARGLAALDDTQYF.

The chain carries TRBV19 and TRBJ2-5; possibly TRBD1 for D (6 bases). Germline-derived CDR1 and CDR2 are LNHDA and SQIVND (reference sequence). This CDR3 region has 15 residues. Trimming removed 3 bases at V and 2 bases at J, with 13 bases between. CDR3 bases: TGTGCCAGTAGTATCTCCCCTACAGGGCAAGAGACCCAGTACTTC. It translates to CASSISPTGQETQYF.

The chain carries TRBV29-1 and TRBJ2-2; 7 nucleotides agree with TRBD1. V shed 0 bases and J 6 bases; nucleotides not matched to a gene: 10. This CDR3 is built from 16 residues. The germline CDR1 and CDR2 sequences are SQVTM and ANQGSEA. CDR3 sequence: CSVEDQETGLSGELFF. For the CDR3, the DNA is TGCAGCGTTGAAGACCAGGAGACAGGGCTATCCGGGGAGCTGTTTTTT.

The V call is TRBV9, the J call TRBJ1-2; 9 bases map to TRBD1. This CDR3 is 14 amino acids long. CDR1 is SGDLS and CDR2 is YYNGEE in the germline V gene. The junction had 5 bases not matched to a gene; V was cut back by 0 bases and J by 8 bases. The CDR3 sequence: CASSVEDRGYGYTF. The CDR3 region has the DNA TGTGCCAGCAGCGTAGAGGACAGGGGATACGGCTACACCTTC.

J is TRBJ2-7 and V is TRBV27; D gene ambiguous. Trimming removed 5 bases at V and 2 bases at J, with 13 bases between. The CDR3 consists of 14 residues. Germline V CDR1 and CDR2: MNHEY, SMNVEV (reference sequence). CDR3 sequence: CASSENRVPYEQYF. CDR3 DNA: TGTGCCAGCAGTGAAAATAGAGTCCCCTACGAGCAGTACTTC.

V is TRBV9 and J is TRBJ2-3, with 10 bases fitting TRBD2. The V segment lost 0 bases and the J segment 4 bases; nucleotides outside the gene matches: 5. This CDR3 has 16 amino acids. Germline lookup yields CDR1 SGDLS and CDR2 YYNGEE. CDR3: CASSVASGGLSDTQYF. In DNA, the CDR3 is TGTGCCAGCAGCGTAGCTAGCGGGGGCCTCTCAGATACGCAGTATTTT.

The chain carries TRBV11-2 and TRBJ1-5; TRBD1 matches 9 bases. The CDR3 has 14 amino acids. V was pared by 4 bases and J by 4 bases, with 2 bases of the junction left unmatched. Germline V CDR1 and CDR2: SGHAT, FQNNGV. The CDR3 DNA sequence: TGTGCCAGCAGCTCAGACAGGGGGAATCAGCCCCAGCATTTT. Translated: CASSSDRGNQPQHF.

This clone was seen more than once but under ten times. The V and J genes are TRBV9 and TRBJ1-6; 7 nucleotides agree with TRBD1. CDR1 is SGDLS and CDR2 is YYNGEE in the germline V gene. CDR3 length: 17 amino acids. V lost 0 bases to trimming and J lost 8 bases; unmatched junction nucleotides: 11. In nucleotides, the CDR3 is TGTGCCAGCAGCGTAGCTACAGGGGTGGCGGCTCATTCACCCCTCCACTTT. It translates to CASSVATGVAAHSPLHF.

DNA of the CDR3: TGTGCCAGCAGTTGGACGCTCGGGGAGACCCAGTACTTC. Its translation is CASSWTLGETQYF. The V and J genes are TRBV6-5 and TRBJ2-5; no firm D call. CDR1 and CDR2 from the germline V gene are MNHEY and SVGAGI. This CDR3 contains 13 residues. V was cut by 4 bases and J by 5 bases, with 11 bases left in between.

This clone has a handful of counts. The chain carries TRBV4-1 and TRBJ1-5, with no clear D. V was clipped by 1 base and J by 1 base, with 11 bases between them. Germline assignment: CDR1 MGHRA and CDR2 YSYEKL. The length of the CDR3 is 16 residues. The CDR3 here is CASSQVPAPSNQPQHF. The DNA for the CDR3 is TGCGCCAGCAGCCAAGTCCCAGCTCCGAGCAATCAGCCCCAGCATTTT.

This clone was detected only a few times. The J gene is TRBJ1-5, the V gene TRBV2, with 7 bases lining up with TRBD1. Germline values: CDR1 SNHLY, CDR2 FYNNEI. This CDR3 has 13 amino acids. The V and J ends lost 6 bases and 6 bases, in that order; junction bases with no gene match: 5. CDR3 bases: TGTGCCAGCAGAGGGGGCCTGGGTCAGCCCCAGCATTTT. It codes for CASRGGLGQPQHF.

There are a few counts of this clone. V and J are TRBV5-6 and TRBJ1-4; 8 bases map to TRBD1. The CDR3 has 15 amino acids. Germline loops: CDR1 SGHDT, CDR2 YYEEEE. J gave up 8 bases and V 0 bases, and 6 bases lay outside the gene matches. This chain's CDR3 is CASSLARQGKEKLFF. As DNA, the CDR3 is TGTGCCAGCAGCTTGGCGAGACAGGGGAAAGAAAAACTGTTTTTT.

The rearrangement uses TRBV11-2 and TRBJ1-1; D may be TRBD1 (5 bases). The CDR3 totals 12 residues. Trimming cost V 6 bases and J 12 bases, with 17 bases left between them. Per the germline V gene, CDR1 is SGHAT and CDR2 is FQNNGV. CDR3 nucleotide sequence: TGTGCCAGCAGACCAAATGAGGGGAGATCTTTCTTT. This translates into CASRPNEGRSFF.

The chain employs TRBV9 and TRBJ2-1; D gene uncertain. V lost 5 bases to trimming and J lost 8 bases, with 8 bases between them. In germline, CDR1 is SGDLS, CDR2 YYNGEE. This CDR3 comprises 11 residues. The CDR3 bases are TGTGCCAGCAGTGCACTGGATGAGCAGTTCTTC. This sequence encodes CASSALDEQFF. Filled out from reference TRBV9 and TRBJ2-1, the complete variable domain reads DSGVTQTPKHLITATGQRVTLRCSPRSGDLSVYWYQQSLDQGLQFLIQYYNGEERAKGNILERFSAQQFPDLHSELNLSSLELGDSALYFCASSALDEQFFGPGTRLTVL.

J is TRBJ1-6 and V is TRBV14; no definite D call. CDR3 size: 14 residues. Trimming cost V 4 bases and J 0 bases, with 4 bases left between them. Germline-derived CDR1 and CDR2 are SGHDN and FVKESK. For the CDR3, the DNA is TGTGCCAGCAGCCTAACCTCCTATAATTCACCCCTCCACTTT. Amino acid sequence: CASSLTSYNSPLHF.

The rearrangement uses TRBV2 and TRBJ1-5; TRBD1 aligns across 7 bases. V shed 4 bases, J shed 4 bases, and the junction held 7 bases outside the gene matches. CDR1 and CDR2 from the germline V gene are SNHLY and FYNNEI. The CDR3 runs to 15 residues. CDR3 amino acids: CASSVDREKNQPQHF. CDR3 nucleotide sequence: TGTGCCAGCAGTGTTGACAGGGAAAAAAATCAGCCCCAGCATTTT.